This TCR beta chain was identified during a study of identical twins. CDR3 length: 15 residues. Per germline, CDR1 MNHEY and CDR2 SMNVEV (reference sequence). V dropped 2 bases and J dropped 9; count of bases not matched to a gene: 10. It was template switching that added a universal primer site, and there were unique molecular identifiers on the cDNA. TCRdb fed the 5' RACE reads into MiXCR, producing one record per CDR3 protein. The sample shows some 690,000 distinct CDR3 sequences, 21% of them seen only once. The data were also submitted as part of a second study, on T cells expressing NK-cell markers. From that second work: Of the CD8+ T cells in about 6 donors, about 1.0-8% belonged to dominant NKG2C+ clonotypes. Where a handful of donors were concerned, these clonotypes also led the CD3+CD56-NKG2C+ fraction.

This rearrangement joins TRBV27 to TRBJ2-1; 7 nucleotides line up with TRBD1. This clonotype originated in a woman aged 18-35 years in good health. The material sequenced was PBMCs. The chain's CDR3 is CASSLIGPGGFEQFF. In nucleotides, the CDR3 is TGTGCCAGCAGTTTAATAGGGCCAGGGGGATTTGAGCAGTTCTTC.